This entry concerns a single T cell receptor (beta chain). As yet, its antigen is unknown. Assay: immunoSEQ multiplex PCR; the TCRdb copy retains only in-frame clones and omits some. The sample shows roughly 24,000 clones, approximately 86% of them seen only once. This entry comes from a study of PD-L1 blockade in urothelial cancer. Study summary: Blood analysis occurred 3 weeks (second dose) and 6 weeks after treatment start. Blood samples had a median of approximately 150,000 T cells, 75,000 to 90,000 unique TCRs, and clonality 0.080.

This CDR3 spans 17 amino acids. Germline-derived CDR1 and CDR2 are KGHSH and LQKENI. V lost 3 bases, J lost 0 bases, and 14 bases lay in between. Study outcomes and limitations: More expansion of tumor-associated blood clones, seen at 3 weeks, marked durable-benefit patients. Pretreatment clonality of the blood TCR repertoire below the median was predictive of superior survival.

This receptor was obtained from a man aged 60 to 69 with urothelial cancer. The chain uses TRBV18 and TRBJ2-2, with D tentatively TRBD1 (6 bases). Sequenced here: PBMCs, sampled around atezolizumab (anti-PD-L1) treatment. The chain's CDR3 is CASSPRAAGANTGELFF. CDR3 in DNA: TGTGCCAGCTCACCCAGGGCAGCAGGGGCGAACACCGGGGAGCTGTTTTTT.